What follows is one TCR beta chain and its context. Its target is not known. The protocol was immunoSEQ multiplex PCR, while the TCRdb copy is restricted to in-frame clones and leaves out a portion. The table shows over 95,000 clones, with roughly nine tenths occurring only once. Per the germline V gene, CDR1 is SGHTA and CDR2 is FQGNSA. The CDR3 contains 15 residues. Between the trimmed V and J ends, which lost 1 base and 4 bases, there was a span of 14 bases. This sample is part of a study of T cell responses to AZD1222 COVID-19 vaccine. Study at large: Second-dose timings of about 4 or about 12 weeks were pooled. The study, taken as a whole, reports: The CD4 TCRs associated with vaccination extended across spike and predominated at 160-218 and 743-854. Spike-specific TCR breadth and depth were elevated following two AZD1222 doses. Repertoire samples came only from after the peak T cell response.

The genes are TRBV7-2 and TRBJ2-7; no clear D. The receptor was derived from an adult in good health. This specimen was peripheral blood, taken on day 0 of AZD1222 vaccination. CDR3 nucleotides: TGTGCCAGCAGCTTAGGCCCCCCTAGTTTGTACGAGCAGTACTTC. This translates into CASSLGPPSLYEQYF.